This T cell receptor (beta chain) was recovered during a study of blood T cell repertoires in COVID-19. The table came from immunoSEQ multiplex PCR; TCRdb's copy has only in-frame clones and leaves some out. The sample consists of 120,000 to 150,000 clones, about 84% of them appearing once. Participant age was roughly 18 to 100 years, and participants resided in roughly 25 US areas. The CDR3 loop spans 18 amino acids. The V gene end was trimmed by 5 bases and the J gene end by 1 base; junction bases not matched to a gene: 16. The germline V gene has CDR1 SGHAT and CDR2 FQNNGV. The receptor was isolated from a woman between 18 and 30 years old who had been exposed to COVID-19. V is TRBV11-2 and J is TRBJ2-5; 7 bases are shared with TRBD1. Sequenced: PBMCs or T cells enriched from blood (not recorded which). CDR3 DNA: TGTGCCAGCAGCGAAACGTTCCTAGGACAGGACATCCAAGAGACCCAGTACTTC. This sequence encodes CASSETFLGQDIQETQYF.